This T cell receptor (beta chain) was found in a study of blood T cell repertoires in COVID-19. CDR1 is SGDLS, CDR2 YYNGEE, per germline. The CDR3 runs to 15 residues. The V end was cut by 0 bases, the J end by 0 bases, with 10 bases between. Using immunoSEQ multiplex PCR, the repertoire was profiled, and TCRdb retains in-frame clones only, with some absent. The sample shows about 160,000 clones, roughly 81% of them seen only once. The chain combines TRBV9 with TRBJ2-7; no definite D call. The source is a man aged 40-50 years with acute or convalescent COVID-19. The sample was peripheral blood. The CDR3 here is CASSVDPHSSYEQYF. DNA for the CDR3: TGTGCCAGCAGCGTAGACCCCCATAGCTCCTACGAGCAGTACTTC.